This T cell receptor (beta chain) was sequenced in a study of early T cells in non-severe SARS-CoV-2 infection. Study-level points and caveats: Matching results from VDJdb favored anti-spike CD8 responses, leaving private and CD4 specificities undetected.

As part of library construction, unique molecular identifiers were attached to individual cDNA molecules. TCRdb reprocessed the 5' RACE reads via MiXCR and lists one record per CDR3 protein. The sample lists around 60,000 distinct CDR3 sequences, approximately 12% occurring once. This CDR3 comprises 14 residues. Looked up from germline, CDR1 is SEHNR and CDR2 is FQNEAQ (reference sequence). Trimming pared 0 bases from V and 5 bases from J, leaving 10 bases between. This clonotype was counted at least ten times. The antigen remains undetermined. The J gene is TRBJ1-1, the V gene TRBV7-9; unclear D gene. Sequencing used whole blood. The receptor was isolated from an adult who was a healthcare worker with PCR-confirmed SARS-CoV-2 infection or an uninfected control (not recorded which). As DNA, the CDR3 is TGTGCCAGCAGCTTAGCACTTACTTGGACTGAAGCTTTCTTT. Translated, it gives CASSLALTWTEAFF.